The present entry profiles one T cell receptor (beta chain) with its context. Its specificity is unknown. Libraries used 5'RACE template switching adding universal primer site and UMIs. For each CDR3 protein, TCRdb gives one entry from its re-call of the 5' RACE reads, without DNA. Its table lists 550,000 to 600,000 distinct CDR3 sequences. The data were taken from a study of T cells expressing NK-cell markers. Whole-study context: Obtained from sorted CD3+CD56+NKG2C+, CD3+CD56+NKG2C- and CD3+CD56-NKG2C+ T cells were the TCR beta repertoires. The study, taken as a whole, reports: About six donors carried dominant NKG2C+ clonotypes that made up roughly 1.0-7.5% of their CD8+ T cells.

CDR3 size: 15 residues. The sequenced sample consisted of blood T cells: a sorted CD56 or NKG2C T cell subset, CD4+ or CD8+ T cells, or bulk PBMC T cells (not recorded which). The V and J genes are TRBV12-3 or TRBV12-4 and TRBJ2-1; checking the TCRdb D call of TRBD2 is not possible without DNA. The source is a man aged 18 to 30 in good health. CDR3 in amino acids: CASSFPASSYNEQFF.